The 2 T cell receptor beta chains in this list originate from one sample, sequenced in a study of monozygotic twins with inflammatory bowel disease. No DNA is given; TCRdb re-called the 5' RACE reads and lists each CDR3 protein once. The sample table includes just over 300,000 distinct CDR3 sequences. What was sequenced was blood. All receptors come from a human donor with ulcerative colitis or Crohn's disease, or a healthy co-twin of an affected twin (not recorded which).

The chain recombines TRBV4-2 with TRBJ1-2. The CDR3 covers 14 residues. CDR1 is LGHNA, CDR2 YNFKEQ, per germline. CDR3 residues: CASSQERVSEGYTF.

The chain joins TRBV6-2 or TRBV6-3 to TRBJ2-7; TCRdb outputs TRBD1, but without DNA this stays unchecked. Germline CDR1 reads MNHEY; CDR2 reads SVGEGT. There are 15 residues in the CDR3. The CDR3 spells CASMEAGMGSYEQYF.